This TCR beta chain was retrieved from a study of cytomegalovirus exposure and HLA in healthy donors. Across the whole study: Among over 300 genotyped donors, roughly 81% fell in the Caucasian-associated ancestry cluster.

Primers included in the PCR were 60 Vbeta and 13 Jbeta primers. The data were produced by immunoSEQ multiplex PCR, yet TCRdb's version contains in-frame clones alone and is incomplete. The listing contains 130,000 or so clones. The study's findings and limits: DRB1 had the most TCR associations and HLA-C the fewest, a later analysis found, with rates varying by HLA locus. Presence/absence analysis assumed near-uniform sequencing depth across donors.

A note on this clone: Its specificity is not known.

Specimen: PBMCs. This TCR came from a man aged 18 to 30 in good health and CMV-seronegative.

The CDR3 sequence is CASSQDTSGRSGELFF. In DNA form, the CDR3 reads TGTGCCAGCAGCCAAGATACTAGCGGGAGGTCCGGGGAGCTGTTTTTT. V gene TRBV4-2 combines with J gene TRBJ2-2; TRBD2 agrees at 12 bases. Germline V gene lookup returns CDR1 LGHNA and CDR2 YNFKEQ. The length of the CDR3 is 16 residues. Trimming at V came to 0 bases and at J to 6 bases, leaving 2 bases not matched to a gene.